Described below is a single T cell receptor (beta chain) sequence and its context. Its antigen is as yet unknown. CDR3 length: 16 amino acids. CDR1 and CDR2 (germline): MNHNS, SASEGT. Trimming took 0 bases from V and 8 from J; bases not matched to a gene: 9. The method was immunoSEQ multiplex PCR; TCRdb's version includes in-frame clones alone and lacks a portion of them. The table has under 1 million clones, about 96% seen once; the top ten hold less than 0.3%. This specimen belongs to a study of shared clonotypes between healthy human individuals. Study at large: Plates per donor: three CD4 naive, three CD4 memory, two CD8 naive, one CD8 memory.

Terminally differentiated effector memory CD45RA+ cells were left out of the naive CD8 fraction, which was CD45RO-negative and positively selected for CCR7. Study-wide points: Non-shared clonotypes had lower generation probabilities than those shared by all four donors.

Input material: naive CD8+ T cells sorted from blood. The V call is TRBV6-1, the J call TRBJ2-1; 8 bases match TRBD2. The receptor comes from a man aged 30 to 39 in good health. CDR3 nucleotides: TGTGCCAGCAGTGAAGCGAGGACTAGCAAATGGGATGAGCAGTTCTTC. Protein: CASSEARTSKWDEQFF.